This TCR beta chain stems from a study of blood T cell repertoires in COVID-19. The overall study: PBMCs, B-cell-depleted T cells, or T cells provided the cDNA or gDNA that made up the material.

Produced via immunoSEQ multiplex PCR; TCRdb's table is partial and in-frame only. The data show about 220,000 clones, around 80% seen once. This CDR3 comprises 18 residues. CDR1 is SGHTA, CDR2 FQGNSA, per germline. V trimming: 1 base; J trimming: 4 bases; junction bases outside the gene matches: 9. This chain links TRBV7-2 with TRBJ2-2; 10 bases are a match to TRBD2. Source material: peripheral blood. The sequence came from a woman aged 70-85 years with acute or convalescent COVID-19. CDR3 in DNA: TGTGCCAGCAGCTTAGTGCTAGCGGGGGCGCGGGGCACCGGGGAGCTGTTTTTT. Amino acids: CASSLVLAGARGTGELFF.